This TCR beta chain was captured in a study of cytomegalovirus exposure and HLA in healthy donors. The study, taken as a whole, reports: Analyzed later, association rates of TCRs varied across HLA loci, with DRB1 most and HLA-C fewest. A few V segments could not be told apart, such as TRBV6-2 and TRBV6-3, and were left out.

It was with 60 Vbeta and 13 Jbeta primers that the PCR ran. TCRdb's table, derived via immunoSEQ multiplex PCR, lists solely in-frame clones and lacks some. Seen here are about 77,000 clones, 60% to 85% observed once, and the top ten hold 1.5% to 2%. About this clone: Its antigen is undetermined.

The CDR3 consists of 18 residues. V dropped 4 bases and J dropped 0; count of bases not matched to a gene: 15. From germline, CDR1 is LNHDA and CDR2 SQIVND (reference sequence). Material for sequencing was PBMCs. The V gene is TRBV19, the J gene TRBJ2-7, with 7 bases identical to TRBD2. The clonotype comes from a man between 40 and 49 years old in good health and CMV-seronegative. The CDR3 region is CASSTQRLLASSSYEQYF. Written as DNA, the CDR3 is TGTGCCAGTAGTACCCAGAGACTACTAGCGTCGAGCTCCTACGAGCAGTACTTC.